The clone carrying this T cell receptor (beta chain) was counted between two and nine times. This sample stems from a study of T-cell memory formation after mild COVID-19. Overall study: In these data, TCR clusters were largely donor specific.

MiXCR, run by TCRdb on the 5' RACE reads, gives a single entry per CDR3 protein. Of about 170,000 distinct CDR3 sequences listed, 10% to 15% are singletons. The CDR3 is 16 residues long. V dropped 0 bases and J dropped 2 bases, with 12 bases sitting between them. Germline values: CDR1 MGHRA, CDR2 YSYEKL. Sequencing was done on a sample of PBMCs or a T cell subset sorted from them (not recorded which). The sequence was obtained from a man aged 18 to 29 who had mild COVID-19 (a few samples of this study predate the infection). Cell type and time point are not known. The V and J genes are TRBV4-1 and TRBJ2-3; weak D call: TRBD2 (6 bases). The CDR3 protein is CASSQELAGNTDTQYF. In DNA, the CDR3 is TGCGCCAGCAGCCAAGAACTAGCTGGTAACACAGATACGCAGTATTTT.